These 18 T cell receptor beta chains were sequenced from one sample in a study of cytomegalovirus exposure and HLA in healthy donors. It was with 60 Vbeta and 13 Jbeta primers that the PCR ran. Some clones are missing from TCRdb's copy, which holds only in-frame ones; the method was immunoSEQ multiplex PCR. Of 95,000 to 150,000 clones detected, about three quarters appear once; the ten largest clones hold 1.2%. Sequencing input: PBMCs. The receptor source for this set is a female donor in good health and CMV-seronegative.

V gene TRBV18 combines with J gene TRBJ1-2; 9 bases map to TRBD1. The junction had 15 bases not matched to a gene; V was cut back by 3 bases and J by 7 bases. The CDR3 extends over 17 amino acids. Germline values: CDR1 KGHSH, CDR2 LQKENI. Here the CDR3 reads CASSPQREQGARGGYTF. CDR3 DNA sequence: TGTGCCAGCTCACCGCAAAGAGAACAGGGGGCGCGAGGTGGCTACACCTTC.

J is TRBJ1-4 and V is TRBV30, with TRBD1 identical over 11 bases. Trimming cost V 6 bases and J 6 bases; bases outside gene matches: 9. CDR1 is GTSNPN and CDR2 is SVGIG in the germline V gene (reference sequence). This CDR3 is 15 amino acids long. CDR3 loop: CACRIPGQGDEKLFF. The CDR3 bases are TGTGCCTGCAGAATACCGGGACAGGGGGATGAAAAACTGTTTTTT.

V usage is TRBV2 and J usage is TRBJ2-1; no definite D call. The V end was cut by 0 bases, the J end by 12 bases, with 9 bases between. The V gene's germline CDR1 is SNHLY and CDR2 FYNNEI. The CDR3 sequence is 12 residues long. The CDR3 coding sequence is TGTGCCAGCAGTGAAGCGCGTTCTAGGCAGTTCTTC. Translated, it gives CASSEARSRQFF. The whole variable domain, remainder taken from reference TRBV2 and TRBJ2-1, is EPEVTQTPSHQVTQMGQEVILRCVPISNHLYFYWYRQILGQKVEFLVSFYNNEISEKSEIFDDQFSVERPDGSNFTLKIRSTKLEDSAMYFCASSEARSRQFFGPGTRLTVL.

The genes are TRBV7-9 and TRBJ2-7, with 7 bases lining up with TRBD1. Germline CDR1 SEHNR, CDR2 FQNEAQ (reference sequence). This CDR3 comprises 14 residues. With V trimmed by 2 bases and J by 5 bases, 6 bases remained unmatched. CDR3 nucleotides: TGTGCCAGCAGCTTACACAGGGGATACCACGAGCAGTACTTC. Encoded protein: CASSLHRGYHEQYF.

The J gene is TRBJ2-7, the V gene TRBV2; possibly TRBD1 for D (5 bases). The V gene lost 6 bases and the J gene lost 0 bases, with 12 bases spanning the gap. CDR3 length equals 14 residues. Germline CDR1 SNHLY, CDR2 FYNNEI. The CDR3 sequence is CASSNRRTSYEQYF. CDR3 DNA sequence: TGTGCCAGCAGCAACAGGCGGACCTCCTACGAGCAGTACTTC.

This rearrangement joins TRBV6-5 to TRBJ1-6; 7 positions match TRBD1. The CDR3 covers 14 residues. Germline values: CDR1 MNHEY, CDR2 SVGAGI. Unmatched junction bases numbered 7, after V lost 7 bases and J lost 7 bases. CDR3 amino acids: CASTRDSRNSPLHF. For the CDR3, the DNA is TGTGCCAGCACTCGGGACAGCCGAAATTCACCCCTCCACTTT.

The chain has TRBV13 and TRBJ2-3; D uncertain. V was cut by 5 bases and J by 4 bases, with 13 bases left in between. CDR1 is PRHDT, CDR2 FYEKMQ, per germline (reference sequence). This CDR3 is 14 amino acids long. Here the CDR3 DNA reads TGTGCCAGCAGCCAAGCTCAGGCCCCAGATACGCAGTATTTT. Translation gives CASSQAQAPDTQYF.

The rearrangement uses TRBV28 and TRBJ1-2; D remains ambiguous. CDR3 length: 12 residues. CDR1 is MDHEN, CDR2 SYDVKM, per germline. The V end lost 5 bases, the J end lost 4 bases, and 8 bases lay between the germline ends. The CDR3, as DNA: TGTGCCAGCAGTACCCGCGTCTATGGCTACACCTTC. Translation: CASSTRVYGYTF.

Concerning this clone: An end of the junction differs from the germline gene, which may be a read error. The chain uses TRBV5-1 and TRBJ2-6; D may be TRBD1 (5 bases). This CDR3 is built from 17 residues. Germline V gene sequence: CDR1 SGHRS, CDR2 YFSETQ. The CDR3 sequence is CASSRIDSNSGANGLTF. For the CDR3, the DNA is TGCGCCAGCAGCCGGATTGACAGCAACTCTGGGGCCAACGGCCTGACTTTC.

The V call is TRBV28, the J call TRBJ1-1; 9 positions match TRBD1. The CDR3 sequence is 14 residues long. Germline trimming cut 6 bases from V and 2 bases from J; bases unmatched to any gene: 4. Germline V CDR1 and CDR2: MDHEN, SYDVKM. The CDR3 sequence: CASRYTGGNTEAFF. CDR3 nucleotides: TGTGCCAGCAGATACACAGGGGGCAACACTGAAGCTTTCTTT.

This chain connects TRBV2 to TRBJ1-2; 8 bases fit TRBD1. Germline CDR1 is SNHLY and CDR2 is FYNNEI. After removal of 2 bases from V and 6 bases from J, the junction contained 2 bases not matched to a gene. The CDR3 has 13 amino acids. The CDR3 loop reads CASSEQGADGYTF. The CDR3 DNA reads TGTGCCAGCAGTGAACAGGGGGCCGATGGCTACACCTTC.

The chain combines TRBV4-1 with TRBJ2-3; 7 bases line up with TRBD2. Trimming took 3 bases from V and 4 from J; bases not matched to a gene: 10. Germline V lookup: CDR1 MGHRA, CDR2 YSYEKL. The length of the CDR3 is 16 residues. The CDR3 loop is CASSQPTRGRADTQYF. The CDR3 DNA follows: TGCGCCAGCAGCCAGCCAACGCGGGGGAGGGCAGATACGCAGTATTTT.

The genes are TRBV27 and TRBJ1-2; D is unclear. CDR1 is MNHEY and CDR2 is SMNVEV in the germline V gene (reference sequence). The CDR3 runs to 13 residues. With 2 bases removed from V and 2 bases from J, the gap between germline ends came to 6 bases. The CDR3 DNA reads as TGTGCCAGCAGTTTAGATAGAAACTATGGCTACACCTTC. It encodes CASSLDRNYGYTF.

The J gene is TRBJ2-1, the V gene TRBV19; TRBD2 matches at 9 bases. The germline V gene has CDR1 LNHDA and CDR2 SQIVND (reference sequence). The trim removed 5 bases at V and 5 bases at J, leaving 4 bases unmatched. CDR3 length equals 14 residues. CDR3 nucleotides: TGTGCCAGTAGTGCTTTAGCGGGGGACAATGAGCAGTTCTTC. Translating it yields CASSALAGDNEQFF.

This chain joins TRBV2 and TRBJ2-3; 12 bases are a match to TRBD2. Germline V gene lookup returns CDR1 SNHLY and CDR2 FYNNEI. Trimming removed 7 bases from V and 9 bases from J; junction bases left unmatched: 5. CDR3 length: 13 amino acids. The CDR3 spells CASIRLAGGTQYF. In DNA form, the CDR3 reads TGTGCCAGCATTAGGCTAGCGGGGGGGACGCAGTATTTT.

The chain uses TRBV18 and TRBJ2-5; 10 positions agree with TRBD2. The germline CDR1 and CDR2 sequences are KGHSH and LQKENI. The V and J ends lost 6 bases and 5 bases, in that order; junction bases with no gene match: 9. This CDR3 region has 15 residues. CDR3: CASSRGTSEAETQYF. The DNA for the CDR3 is TGTGCCAGCTCTCGAGGGACTAGCGAGGCGGAGACCCAGTACTTC.

The V call is TRBV11-1, the J call TRBJ2-2, with 8 bases aligning to TRBD2. Trimming removed 5 bases from V and 5 bases from J; junction bases left unmatched: 10. Per germline, CDR1 SGHAT and CDR2 FQDESV (reference sequence). CDR3 length equals 16 residues. CDR3 loop: CASSRGGRVRTGELFF. The CDR3 DNA reads as TGTGCCAGCAGCCGGGGGGGCAGGGTGCGGACCGGGGAGCTGTTTTTT.

The rearrangement joins TRBV23-1 to TRBJ1-5; D possibly corresponds to TRBD1 (6 bases). Being an ORF, TRBV23-1 has a function that is uncertain. The CDR3 extends over 18 amino acids. The germline V and J ends were trimmed by 8 bases and 0 bases, with 23 bases remaining between them. CDR3: CASPPRVGGRISNQPQHF. In DNA, the CDR3 is TGCGCCAGCCCCCCGAGAGTCGGGGGGCGAATTAGCAATCAGCCCCAGCATTTT.